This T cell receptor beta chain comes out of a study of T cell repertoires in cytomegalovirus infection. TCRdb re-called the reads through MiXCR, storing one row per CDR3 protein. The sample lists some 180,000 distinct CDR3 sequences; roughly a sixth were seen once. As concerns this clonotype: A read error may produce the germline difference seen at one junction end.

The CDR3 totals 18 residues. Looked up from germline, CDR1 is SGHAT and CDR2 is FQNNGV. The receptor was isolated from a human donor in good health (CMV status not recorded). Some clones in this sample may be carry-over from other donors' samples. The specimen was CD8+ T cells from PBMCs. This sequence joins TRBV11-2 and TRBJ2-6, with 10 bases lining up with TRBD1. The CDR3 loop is CASSLGQGLRSGANGLTF. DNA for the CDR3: TGTGCCAGCAGCTTGGGACAGGGGCTTCGCTCTGGGGCCAACGGCCTGACTTTC.